This T cell receptor (beta chain) appears in the sequencing data of a study of PD-1 blockade in classical Hodgkin lymphoma. About the study: It was nivolumab at 3 mg/kg, given intravenously every 2 weeks, that patients received. General observations from the study: A significant rise in TCR diversity by C4D1 was seen for CD4+ but not CD8+ cells.

V was pared by 0 bases and J by 4 bases, with 4 bases of the junction left unmatched. Germline CDR1 reads SGHRS; CDR2 reads YFSETQ. CDR3 length: 16 residues. The repertoire was sequenced with immunoSEQ multiplex PCR; TCRdb's copy has only in-frame clones and lacks some. The data contain about 98,000 clones, roughly 76% of them singletons. Relapses following autologous stem cell transplantation were seen in all patients, with brentuximab vedotin exposure varying. About this clone: The antigen is not known.

The chain is built from TRBV5-1 and TRBJ2-2, with 9 nucleotides matching TRBD2. This TCR was sampled from a human donor with classical Hodgkin lymphoma. Material: peripheral blood mononuclear cells (PBMCs), obtained before the second cycle of nivolumab. The CDR3 loop is CASSLGVAGATGELFF. Here the CDR3 DNA reads TGCGCCAGCAGCTTGGGGGTAGCGGGAGCCACCGGGGAGCTGTTTTTT. The full variable domain, with the rest looked up from reference TRBV5-1 and TRBJ2-2, is KAGVTQTPRYLIKTRGQQVTLSCSPISGHRSVSWYQQTPGQGLQFLFEYFSETQRNKGNFPGRFSGRQFSNSRSEMNVSTLELGDSALYLCASSLGVAGATGELFFGEGSRLTVL.